A single sample gave rise to the 23 T cell receptor beta chains below, sequenced in a study of molecular identifiers for immune sequencing clone quantification. TCRdb redid the calling of the PCR reads with MiXCR, one entry per CDR3 protein. The repertoire holds approximately 100,000 distinct CDR3 sequences, with around a third as singletons. The sample taken for sequencing was naive CD8+ T cells from blood, with Jurkat cell RNA spiked in. The sample's subset: FACS-sorted CD8+CD4-CCR7+CD45RA+ naive T cells. The source is a human donor in good health. Some libraries in this study had Jurkat cell RNA spiked in.

On this clonotype: A much larger clonotype is one base distant, so this may be a read error. The chain has TRBV7-9 and TRBJ2-2; D remains ambiguous. The CDR3 runs 13 residues. From germline, CDR1 is SEHNR and CDR2 FQNEAQ (reference sequence). The CDR3 region is CASKEVKTEELFF. The CDR3 DNA is TGTGCCAGCAAGGAAGTAAAGACCGAGGAGCTGTTTTTT.

V usage is TRBV6-2 or TRBV6-3 and J usage is TRBJ2-5; 9 bases are shared with TRBD2. The germline V gene has CDR1 MNHEY and CDR2 SVGEGT. The CDR3 is 15 residues long. With 0 bases clipped from V and 5 bases from J, the junction kept 4 bases outside the gene matches. This CDR3 is CASSYSVAGGETQYF. CDR3 bases: TGTGCCAGCAGTTACTCCGTTGCGGGGGGGGAGACCCAGTACTTC.

To note about this clonotype: An end of the junction differs from the germline gene, which may be a read error. The chain uses TRBV2 and TRBJ2-6; perhaps D is TRBD1 or TRBD2 (5 bases each). The CDR3 has 17 residues. The germline V gene encodes CDR1 SNHLY and CDR2 FYNNEI. The CDR3 region has the DNA TGTGCCTGCAGGGCAGCGGCTAGCCCCTCTGGGGCCAACGTCCTGACTTTC. It is translated as CACRAAASPSGANVLTF.

This clonotype occurred many times. The J gene is TRBJ2-1, the V gene TRBV4-3; D is perhaps TRBD2 (6 bases). V was shortened by 0 bases and J by 4 bases, with 13 bases between the two germline ends. Germline CDR1 reads LGHNA; CDR2 reads YSLEER. The CDR3 runs to 16 residues. CDR3 sequence reads: CASSQDRGGDYNEQFF. DNA for the CDR3: TGCGCCAGCAGCCAAGATAGGGGCGGGGATTACAATGAGCAGTTCTTC.

The chain has TRBV2 and TRBJ2-3; D unclear. The V end was cut by 3 bases, the J end by 1 base, with 8 bases between. The CDR3 is 14 residues long. From germline, CDR1 is SNHLY and CDR2 FYNNEI. CDR3 residues: CASSERARTDTQYF. DNA of the CDR3: TGTGCCAGCAGTGAGAGAGCTCGCACAGATACGCAGTATTTT. Using reference TRBV2 and TRBJ2-3 for the parts outside the CDR3, the full variable domain is EPEVTQTPSHQVTQMGQEVILRCVPISNHLYFYWYRQILGQKVEFLVSFYNNEISEKSEIFDDQFSVERPDGSNFTLKIRSTKLEDSAMYFCASSERARTDTQYFGPGTRLTVL.

About this clonotype itself: This may stem from a read error, because a much larger clone lies one nucleotide away. The chain combines TRBV7-2 with TRBJ2-7, with unresolved D. Germline lookup yields CDR1 SGHTA and CDR2 FQGNSA. This CDR3 contains 13 residues. The CDR3 protein is CASSLGPNYVQYF. CDR3 DNA: TGTGCCAGCAGCTTAGGACCTAACTACGTGCAGTACTTC.

This clonotype was detected once. This may arise from a read error, as a much more abundant clone is one base away. The chain combines TRBV2 with TRBJ2-7, with D perhaps TRBD2 (6 bases). Germline V gene sequence: CDR1 SNHLY, CDR2 FYNNEI. This CDR3 is 13 amino acids long. The DNA of the CDR3 is TGTGCCAGCGGACCGGGACTCTCCCACGAGCAGTACTTC. Amino acid sequence: CASGPGLSHEQYF.

In its sample, this clonotype was seen a few times. The genes are TRBV28 and TRBJ2-5; D ambiguous. From germline, CDR1 is MDHEN and CDR2 SYDVKM. CDR3 length: 15 amino acids. Trimming took 3 bases from V and 4 from J, leaving 15 bases between them. The DNA for the CDR3 is TGTGCCAGCAGTTTCTACCGGACCGGCGGAGAGACCCAGTACTTC. This encodes CASSFYRTGGETQYF. The full variable domain, with the rest looked up from reference TRBV28 and TRBJ2-5, is DVKVTQSSRYLVKRTGEKVFLECVQDMDHENMFWYRQDPGLGLRLIYFSYDVKMKEKGDIPEGYSVSREKKERFSLILESASTNQTSMYLCASSFYRTGGETQYFGPGTRLLVL.

As concerns this clonotype: One junction end disagrees with the germline gene, perhaps due to a read error. The chain uses TRBV23-1 and TRBJ1-4; TRBD1 is a possible D gene (6 bases). TRBV23-1 is labeled an ORF, and its function is uncertain. CDR3 length: 18 residues. The DNA for the CDR3 is TGCGCCAGCACCTCCCGCCCAGCAGGGGAATCAATTAATGAAAAACTGGTTTTT. It is translated as CASTSRPAGESINEKLVF.

The gene calls are TRBV6-2 or TRBV6-3 and TRBJ2-7; 12 bases align to TRBD2. Trimming cost V 7 bases and J 7 bases; bases outside gene matches: 11. This CDR3 region has 15 residues. Germline values: CDR1 MNHEY, CDR2 SVGEGT. Here the CDR3 DNA reads TGTGCCAGCATTCGGACGACTAGCGGGAGTTTTGAGCAGTACTTC. This encodes CASIRTTSGSFEQYF.

Only one count was recorded for this clonotype. An end of the junction differs from the germline gene, which may be a read error. This chain connects TRBV7-2 to TRBJ2-1; D not resolved. The CDR3 has 14 residues. CDR1 is SGHTA and CDR2 is FQGNSA in the germline V gene. The CDR3 DNA follows: TGTGCCAGCAGCCAAACGTTGGAACCCAAAGAGCAGATCTTC. Amino acids: CASSQTLEPKEQIF.

This clonotype was seen many times. The chain employs TRBV28 and TRBJ1-5, with TRBD1 as a possible D gene (5 bases). The CDR3 spans 15 residues. In germline, CDR1 is MDHEN, CDR2 SYDVKM. The V and J ends lost 5 bases and 6 bases respectively, with 17 bases between them. CDR3 coding DNA: TGTGCCAGCAGTGCGCCGGGACCGCCAGGTCAGCCCCAGCATTTT. The encoded protein is CASSAPGPPGQPQHF.

This clonotype was counted once. The junction shows a germline mismatch at one end, possibly a read error. J is TRBJ2-5 and V is TRBV4-2, with 7 nucleotides matching TRBD1. The CDR3 length is 13 residues. Germline V CDR1 and CDR2: LGHNA, YNFKEQ. The DNA of the CDR3 is TGTGCCAGCAACCAAGGGGGCGGAGAGCCCCAGTACTTC. As protein: CASNQGGGEPQYF.

The J gene is TRBJ1-4, the V gene TRBV4-3; D ambiguous. Trimming left V 0 bases short and J 10 bases short, with 12 bases between. The CDR3 sequence is 14 residues long. Germline CDR1 is LGHNA and CDR2 is YSLEER. CDR3 sequence (DNA): TGCGCCAGCAGCCAAGATGGTACAGAGGGAAAACTGTTTTTT. Its protein product is CASSQDGTEGKLFF.

This chain uses TRBV7-2 with TRBJ2-7, with TRBD2 matching over 7 bases. The V gene's germline CDR1 is SGHTA and CDR2 FQGNSA. J lost 5 bases, V lost 4 bases, and 14 bases had no gene match. The CDR3 consists of 16 residues. For the CDR3, the DNA is TGTGCCAGCAGCTCACTAGCGCGAGTGAGGGTGGACGAGCAGTACTTC. Its protein product is CASSSLARVRVDEQYF. Full variable domain (rest looked up from reference TRBV7-2 and TRBJ2-7): GAGVSQSPSNKVTEKGKDVELRCDPISGHTALYWYRQSLGQGLEFLIYFQGNSAPDKSGLPSDRFSAERTGGSVSTLTIQRTQQEDSAVYLCASSSLARVRVDEQYFGPGTRLTVT.

This clonotype was observed a handful of times. The chain joins TRBV6-2 or TRBV6-3 to TRBJ2-7, with D tentatively TRBD1 (6 bases). The CDR3 sequence is 11 residues long. V shed 8 bases and J shed 7 bases, with 12 bases lying between them. Germline V gene lookup returns CDR1 MNHEY and CDR2 SVGEGT. This CDR3 reads CASAEGTEQYF. CDR3 DNA sequence: TGTGCCAGCGCTGAGGGGACAGAGCAGTACTTC.

This clonotype was observed many times. The chain couples TRBV12-3 or TRBV12-4 to TRBJ2-3; D is uncertain. The CDR3 covers 14 residues. V was shortened by 6 bases and J by 1 base, with 11 bases between the two germline ends. CDR3 loop: CASSPFGGTDTQYF. DNA of the CDR3: TGTGCCAGCAGCCCCTTTGGGGGCACAGATACGCAGTATTTT.

DNA of the CDR3: TGCGCCAGCAGCCAAGCCCGTGGCGCCCCCTACGAGCAGTACTTC. Amino acids: CASSQARGAPYEQYF. The chain is built from TRBV4-3 and TRBJ2-7; D remains unclear. Trimming pared 1 base from V and 2 bases from J, leaving 12 bases between. The CDR3 is 15 amino acids. Germline V CDR1 and CDR2: LGHNA, YSLEER.

This clonotype came up a few times. The genes are TRBV6-1 and TRBJ2-7; no clear D. CDR1 MNHNS and CDR2 SASEGT come from the germline V gene. V shed 3 bases and J shed 3 bases, with 9 bases lying between them. CDR3 size: 13 residues. DNA for the CDR3: TGTGCCAGCAGTGAGGGCTCCTACTACGAGCAGTACTTC. Its translation: CASSEGSYYEQYF.

The chain links TRBV7-9 to TRBJ1-1; D perhaps matches TRBD1 (6 bases). Germline V gene sequence: CDR1 SEHNR, CDR2 FQNEAQ (reference sequence). The CDR3 contains 13 residues. Trimming cost V 7 bases and J 3 bases, with 12 bases left between them. CDR3 sequence reads: CASNPGAYTEAFF. CDR3 in DNA: TGTGCCAGCAATCCAGGGGCCTACACTGAAGCTTTCTTT. Full variable domain (rest looked up from reference TRBV7-9 and TRBJ1-1): DTGVSQNPRHKITKRGQNVTFRCDPISEHNRLYWYRQTLGQGPEFLTYFQNEAQLEKSRLLSDRFSAERPKGSFSTLEIQRTEQGDSAMYLCASNPGAYTEAFFGQGTRLTVV.

This clonotype turned up a few times. This chain joins TRBV9 and TRBJ2-5; the D is unclear. Germline values: CDR1 SGDLS, CDR2 YYNGEE. CDR3 length: 11 amino acids. V gave up 3 bases and J gave up 10 bases, with 10 bases separating them. In DNA, the CDR3 is TGTGCCAGCAGCGGGCCATGGGGCCAGTACTTC. Translation: CASSGPWGQYF.

The J gene is TRBJ2-7, the V gene TRBV13; 9 bases align to TRBD2. Trimming at V came to 5 bases and at J to 7 bases, leaving 12 bases not matched to a gene. The germline V gene has CDR1 PRHDT and CDR2 FYEKMQ (reference sequence). CDR3 size: 15 residues. CDR3 sequence: CASSAGAGGPEEQYF. The CDR3 DNA reads as TGTGCCAGCAGCGCTGGGGCGGGAGGGCCGGAAGAGCAGTACTTC.

The CDR3 DNA sequence: TGCAGTGCTAGAGATCTCCCCCACTCCGCTTTGCAGCAGTACTTC. Protein sequence: CSARDLPHSALQQYF. The V call is TRBV20-1, the J call TRBJ2-7; D is undetermined. CDR1 is DFQATT and CDR2 is SNEGSKA in the germline V gene (reference sequence). Trimming pared 0 bases from V and 8 bases from J, leaving 20 bases between. The CDR3 length is 15 residues.